Detailed here is one T cell receptor beta chain. What antigen it recognizes has not been identified. No clone much larger than this one lies a single base away; base qualities are absent. The CDR3 regions of human TCRbeta chains were subjected to immunosequencing. The published analysis was carried out like this. Repertoire TCRs were checked for matches against a reference library of SARS-CoV-2-specific TCRs that had been generated using the MIRA antigen-specificity platform. Breadth was defined as the fraction of unique TCRs that were SARS-CoV-2-associated, and depth was defined as the fraction of total T cells that were SARS-CoV-2-associated. Using the MIRA data, each spike-specific TCR was assigned both to the spike region to which the TCR was reactive and to a CD4 or CD8 class. Log10-transformed breadth and depth values were compared by one-way ANOVA with Sidak's multiple comparisons tests. Held by TCRdb, this immuneACCESS table contains in-frame sequences only and omits some clones. Under half of the omission traces to an unresolved V gene where checked; the cause of the rest is unknown. The D gene and trimming were derived from the DNA, and the V and J assignments and clone size from that table. The sample table records 100,000 to 120,000 clones; about 85% of these occur just once. The ten most abundant clones make up approximately 3.5% of the sample.

The data derive from a study of T cell responses to AZD1222 COVID-19 vaccine (dated by TCRdb to about 2021). About the full investigation: AZD1222 recipients whose second dose came at about 4 weeks and those whose second dose came at about 12 weeks were combined into one group, since spike-specific TCR depth and breadth did not differ between the two schedules. Trial participants were enrolled by age into subgroups of 18-55, 56-69 and 70-plus years, and roughly 150, 30 and 60 TCR-sequenced participants, respectively, were included in these subgroups. A total of 240 or so trial participants underwent TCR sequencing, of whom approximately 200 had received two doses of AZD1222 and roughly 26 had received two doses of the MenACWY control vaccine.

The germline V gene provides CDR1 MDHEN and CDR2 SYDVKM. Between the V and J ends, shortened by 5 bases and 1 base respectively, the junction contains 8 bases. Including the terminal cysteine and phenylalanine, the CDR3 comprises 13 residues. This entry keeps only the CDR3 DNA: 39 bases, framed from base 1. Reading the label with the study, this specimen's time point is: baseline before first vaccination. The vaccinee samples were drawn from two UK trials, COV001 and COV002, one of which was a single-blind randomized controlled phase 2/3 trial testing AZD1222 (ChAdOx1 nCoV-19) in healthy adults. For TCRbeta chain sequencing, PBMC samples from trial participants were taken at day 0 and at day 28 after the second dose. Overall study outcomes, separate from this receptor: Nearly half of unique spike-specific TCRs reportedly recognized epitopes outside regions mutated in the B.1.351 and B.1.1.7 variants. After two AZD1222 doses, both the breadth and the depth of spike-specific TCRs were significantly higher than at day 0 and than in MenACWY recipients. The whole spike protein was spanned by vaccine-associated CD4 TCRs, and dominant responses were seen in regions 160-218 and 743-854. Only five or six AZD1222 recipients were SARS-CoV-2 seropositive at baseline, limiting conclusions about previously exposed vaccinees. Participants were mostly white British and included more females than males, and it was suggested by the authors that clonal diversity may have been underestimated. In the small 56-69-year group, the increase in depth fell short of significance, most likely because of low power. Because no samples from the day 14 peak response were available, repertoires could be characterized only after the peak T cell response.

The V and J genes are TRBV28 and TRBJ1-1; confidence is insufficient to name the D gene. This specimen consisted of peripheral blood, obtained on day 0 of AZD1222 vaccination. The clonotype was recovered from an adult in good health. The nucleotide sequence is TGTGCCAGCAGTATACCACAGAACACTGAAGCTTTCTTT. This codes for CASSIPQNTEAFF.